These T cell receptor beta chains were read from a single sample in a study of CD8+CD57+ T cells in acquired aplastic anemia. Via MiXCR, TCRdb re-called the reads, giving one row per CDR3 protein. The table has around 400,000 distinct CDR3 sequences, roughly 64% seen once. Source material: sorted CD4+, CD8+, or CD8+CD57+ T cells (not recorded which) from PBMCs. These receptors came from a human donor in good health, serving as a control. CDR3s include the opening cysteine and the closing phenylalanine or tryptophan. The order of the fields is D gene, V gene, J gene, clone size, CDR3 DNA, CDR3 protein. D genes are given only for firm matches. Part of the rows lack a size; the others show once, few, many or a class for expanded clones.

d_call: NA
v_call: TRBV7-2
j_call: TRBJ1-2
clone_size: NA
cdr3_nt: TGTGCCAGCAGCCTAGGGATACACTATGACTACACCTTC
cdr3_aa: CASSLGIHYDYTF

d_call: NA
v_call: TRBV10-2
j_call: TRBJ2-5
clone_size: NA
cdr3_nt: TGTGCCAGCAGCTGCTCGGGACAAGCGGACCAAGTGACCCAGTACTTC
cdr3_aa: CASSCSGQADQVTQYF

d_call: NA
v_call: TRBV9
j_call: TRBJ1-2
clone_size: NA
cdr3_nt: TGCGCCTCCGGCGTACACCAGGGAGCCGATTTTTACACCTTC
cdr3_aa: CASGVHQGADFYTF

d_call: NA
v_call: TRBV14
j_call: TRBJ1-5
clone_size: NA
cdr3_nt: TGTGCCAGCAGCCCGTGGGCCGGGGGCAATCGGGCCCAGCATTTT
cdr3_aa: CASSPWAGGNRAQHF

d_call: NA
v_call: TRBV30
j_call: TRBJ1-2
clone_size: few
cdr3_nt: TGTGCCTGGAGCCCGCCGAGGACGAAATTAAACTATGGCTACACCTTC
cdr3_aa: CAWSPPRTKLNYGYTF

d_call: NA
v_call: TRBV3-1
j_call: TRBJ1-1
clone_size: NA
cdr3_nt: TGTGCCAGCAGCCGAGCAGGGAACATGAACACTGAAGCTTTCTTT
cdr3_aa: CASSRAGNMNTEAFF

d_call: TRBD1
v_call: TRBV20-1
j_call: TRBJ1-6
clone_size: many
cdr3_nt: TGCAGTGCTAGGAAGGGACAGACTAATTCACCCCTCCACTTT
cdr3_aa: CSARKGQTNSPLHF

d_call: NA
v_call: TRBV19
j_call: TRBJ1-2
clone_size: NA
cdr3_nt: TGTGCCAGTAGGAGACCCGGGACAAGCTATGGCTACACCTTC
cdr3_aa: CASRRPGTSYGYTF

d_call: TRBD1
v_call: TRBV7-4
j_call: TRBJ1-3
clone_size: NA
cdr3_nt: TGTGCCAGCAGTGAGTGCCAGGGGGCGTCCCGCAACCCCATATATTTT
cdr3_aa: CASSECQGASRNPIYF

d_call: NA
v_call: TRBV19
j_call: TRBJ1-3
clone_size: NA
cdr3_nt: NA
cdr3_aa: CASIQGNYGYTFGYF

d_call: TRBD2
v_call: TRBV12-3/TRBV12-4
j_call: TRBJ2-5
clone_size: many
cdr3_nt: TGTGCCAGCAGTTTATCGCTCGGGGGGACCCAAGAGACCCAGTACTTC
cdr3_aa: CASSLSLGGTQETQYF

d_call: TRBD1
v_call: TRBV12-3/TRBV12-4
j_call: TRBJ1-5
clone_size: NA
cdr3_nt: TGTGCCAGCAGTTTGGGACAGGGGATAGTCAATCAGCCCCAGCATTTT
cdr3_aa: CASSLGQGIVNQPQHF

d_call: TRBD1
v_call: TRBV20-1
j_call: TRBJ1-6
clone_size: NA
cdr3_nt: TGCAGTGCTACGTCCGGACAGGCTCTAAATTCACCCCCCCACTTT
cdr3_aa: CSATSGQALNSPPHF

d_call: NA
v_call: TRBV10-3
j_call: TRBJ2-7
clone_size: NA
cdr3_nt: TGTGCCATCGGAGTGGGGCTAGTCACCCACGAGCAGTACTTC
cdr3_aa: CAIGVGLVTHEQYF

d_call: NA
v_call: TRBV2
j_call: TRBJ1-6
clone_size: NA
cdr3_nt: TGTGCCAGCAGTGAAAGAAGGGGCGGGGATTCACCCCTCCACTTT
cdr3_aa: CASSERRGGDSPLHF

d_call: NA
v_call: TRBV5-1
j_call: TRBJ1-6
clone_size: once
cdr3_nt: TGCGCCAGCAGCTTAGAGCTCGAAAAGTCACCCCTCCACTTT
cdr3_aa: CASSLELEKSPLHF

d_call: TRBD2
v_call: TRBV7-9
j_call: TRBJ2-7
clone_size: NA
cdr3_nt: TGTGCCAGCAGGGGGGAGGGGATGAGCTCCTACGAGCAGTACTTC
cdr3_aa: CASRGEGMSSYEQYF

d_call: TRBD1
v_call: TRBV2
j_call: TRBJ2-2
clone_size: many
cdr3_nt: TGTGCCAGCAGTGAACAGTGGACAGGGGACACCGGGGAGCTGTTTTTT
cdr3_aa: CASSEQWTGDTGELFF